One T cell receptor (beta chain) is described in this entry. Its antigen is unknown. No base quality values were provided; no much bigger clone lies one nucleotide off. The treatment or condition label on this specimen signifies: in vitro stimulation with specific CMV peptide epitopes to enrich CMV-specific T cells. This sample is part of a study of T cell repertoires in cytomegalovirus infection (dated by TCRdb to 2018 to 2020). For the study in its entirety: Peptide stimulations targeted recently identified HLA-C-restricted CMV epitopes, whose presentation resists viral immunomodulation, together with well-studied HLA-B-restricted epitopes. Because public TCR beta signatures pointed to carriage of CMV infection together with the matching HLA type, the HLA type of each donor mattered for the analysis. What the work shows at the level of the full study, not this receptor alone: In both this cohort and an independent approximately 370-donor cohort, the cumulative frequency of public TCR beta family members distinguished carriers of CMV infection plus the relevant HLA type. The ex vivo response was dominated by HLA-C-restricted CMV-specific TCR beta clonotypes, which also provided the single most frequent clonotype in two of eight donors.

V is trimmed back by 5 bases and J by 10 bases, and the junction contains 6 bases that no gene match accounts for. The CDR3 starts with the cysteine, ends with the phenylalanine, and has 15 residues. The DNA shown is the 45-base CDR3, in frame from base 1. The germline V gene (reference sequence) gives CDR1 as MNHEY and CDR2 as SMNVEV. Sequencing relied on an Illumina HiSeq 1500. TCRdb passed the public sequencing reads through fastp at Q25 and MiXCR, retaining productive beta sequences. Under each unique CDR3 protein, matching rows form one entry showing the most common genes and DNA. Within this sample are some 940,000 distinct CDR3 sequences, with roughly 30% of them counted one time only. Roughly 13% of the sample comes from the top ten.

The TCR was taken from a human donor in good health (CMV status not recorded). Some clones in this sample may be carry-over from other donors' samples. Source: cultured CD8+ T cells from PBMCs, taken from culture after CMV antigen stimulation. The rearranged segments are TRBV27 and TRBJ2-1; the central 15 bases match TRBD2. At the DNA level, the sequence is TGTGCCAGCAGTCCCGGACTAGCGGGGGGGCAAGAGCAGTTCTTC. It codes for CASSPGLAGGQEQFF.